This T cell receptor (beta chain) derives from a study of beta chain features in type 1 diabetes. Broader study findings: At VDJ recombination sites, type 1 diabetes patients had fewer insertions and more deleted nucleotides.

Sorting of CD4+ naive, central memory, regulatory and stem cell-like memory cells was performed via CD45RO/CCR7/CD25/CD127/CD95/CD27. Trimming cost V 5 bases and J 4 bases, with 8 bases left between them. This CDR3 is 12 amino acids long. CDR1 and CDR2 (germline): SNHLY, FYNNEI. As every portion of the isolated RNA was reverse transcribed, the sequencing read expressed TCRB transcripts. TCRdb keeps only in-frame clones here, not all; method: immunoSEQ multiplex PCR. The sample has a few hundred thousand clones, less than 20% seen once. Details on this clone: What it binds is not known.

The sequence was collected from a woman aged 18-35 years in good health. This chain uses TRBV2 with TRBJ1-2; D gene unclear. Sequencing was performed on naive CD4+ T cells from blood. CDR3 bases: TGTGCCAGCAGTAACGGAGCCTATGGCTACACCTTC. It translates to CASSNGAYGYTF.